These 6 T cell receptor beta chains originate from one sample sequenced in a study of cytomegalovirus exposure and HLA in healthy donors. The protocol was immunoSEQ multiplex PCR, while the TCRdb copy is restricted to in-frame clones and leaves out a portion. The sample lists 110,000 or so clones; roughly 88% were seen once. Sequenced: PBMCs. These receptors came from a man younger than 35 in good health and CMV-seronegative.

This clone was detected a few times. This sequence joins TRBV6-1 and TRBJ2-7; 10 bases map to TRBD2. The CDR3 runs 15 residues. CDR1 and CDR2 (germline): MNHNS, SASEGT. Trimming took 2 bases from V and 2 from J; bases not matched to a gene: 3. The CDR3, as DNA: TGTGCCAGCAGTGAAATAAGCGGGGGGGCCTACGAGCAGTACTTC. Amino acids: CASSEISGGAYEQYF.

The sample holds one count of this clone. The rearrangement joins TRBV15 to TRBJ2-7; D ambiguous. V gave up 0 bases and J gave up 6 bases, with 15 bases separating them. CDR1 is LNHNV, CDR2 YYDKDF, per germline (reference sequence). The CDR3 length is 15 residues. This CDR3 reads CATSRDPRILSEQYF. Here the CDR3 DNA reads TGTGCCACCAGCAGAGATCCTAGGATTCTATCCGAGCAGTACTTC.

The chain links TRBV5-1 to TRBJ1-5, with D tentatively TRBD1 (5 bases). The CDR3 extends over 15 amino acids. Germline assignment: CDR1 SGHRS and CDR2 YFSETQ. The germline V and J ends were trimmed by 4 bases and 5 bases, with 16 bases remaining between them. DNA for the CDR3: TGCGCCAGCAGCCCGGGACCGGACTACTATCAGCCCCAGCATTTT. Translation: CASSPGPDYYQPQHF.

This chain joins TRBV6-5 and TRBJ1-1, with TRBD1 matching 10 bases. The germline V gene encodes CDR1 MNHEY and CDR2 SVGAGI. This CDR3 is 16 amino acids long. V lost 0 bases and J lost 2; bases outside the gene matches: 3. Here the CDR3 reads CASSYSGTGVNTEAFF. Written as DNA, the CDR3 is TGTGCCAGCAGTTACTCAGGGACAGGGGTAAACACTGAAGCTTTCTTT.

The chain carries TRBV28 and TRBJ1-3, with TRBD1 matching over 7 bases. V lost 5 bases, J lost 4 bases, and 11 bases stayed unmatched. This CDR3 region has 16 residues. Germline CDR1 reads MDHEN; CDR2 reads SYDVKM. In DNA, the CDR3 is TGTGCCAGCAGTCCACCGCTGGCAGGGGGGGGAAACACCATATATTTT. Translated: CASSPPLAGGGNTIYF. Complete variable domain (other parts from reference TRBV28 and TRBJ1-3): DVKVTQSSRYLVKRTGEKVFLECVQDMDHENMFWYRQDPGLGLRLIYFSYDVKMKEKGDIPEGYSVSREKKERFSLILESASTNQTSMYLCASSPPLAGGGNTIYFGEGSWLTVV.

This chain uses TRBV7-8 with TRBJ2-4; 8 bases are shared with TRBD2. Trimming at V came to 5 bases and at J to 8 bases, leaving 17 bases not matched to a gene. The germline V gene encodes CDR1 SGHVS and CDR2 FQNEAQ. The CDR3 has 17 amino acids. In nucleotides, the CDR3 is TGTGCCAGCAGCCAAAATCAGCAACGGGAGGGCGGAGACATTCAGTACTTC. Its translation is CASSQNQQREGGDIQYF.